The 7 T cell receptor beta chains below come from one sample, sequenced in a study of T-cell memory formation after mild COVID-19. TCRdb re-analysed the 5' RACE reads in MiXCR, keeping a single row per CDR3 protein. Of roughly 500,000 distinct CDR3 sequences in the sample, 20% are singletons; the top ten hold approximately 12%. Sequencing was carried out using PBMCs or a T cell subset sorted from them (not recorded which). The receptors come from an adult woman who had mild COVID-19 (a few samples of this study predate the infection). Cell type and time point are not known.

This sequence joins TRBV5-5 and TRBJ2-1, with TRBD2 as a possible D gene (6 bases). The CDR3 totals 16 residues. Trimming removed 4 bases at V and 7 bases at J, with 21 bases between. Germline lookup yields CDR1 SGHKS and CDR2 YYEKEE (reference sequence). In nucleotides, the CDR3 is TGTGCCAGCAGCCAACTGACTCCGGAGGGTGGTAATGAGCAGTTCTTC. Amino acids: CASSQLTPEGGNEQFF.

The J gene is TRBJ2-2, the V gene TRBV5-1; TRBD1 matches at 7 bases. The trim removed 2 bases at V and 5 bases at J, leaving 6 bases unmatched. This CDR3 is 15 amino acids long. Germline V gene lookup returns CDR1 SGHRS and CDR2 YFSETQ. Here the CDR3 reads CASSFLDRATGELFF. The DNA of the CDR3 is TGCGCCAGCAGCTTCCTCGACAGGGCAACCGGGGAGCTGTTTTTT.

This clonotype was seen a handful of times. The V and J genes are TRBV7-2 and TRBJ1-6; no definite D call. The CDR3 is 13 amino acids. CDR1 is SGHTA and CDR2 is FQGNSA in the germline V gene. V was cut by 3 bases and J by 7 bases, with 7 bases left in between. CDR3: CASSFPTNSPLHF. In DNA, the CDR3 is TGTGCCAGCAGCTTCCCGACGAATTCACCCCTCCACTTT.

The chain couples TRBV7-2 to TRBJ1-1, with TRBD1 as a possible D gene (6 bases). The CDR3 has 14 residues. Germline V gene sequence: CDR1 SGHTA, CDR2 FQGNSA. V lost 5 bases and J 5 bases, leaving 15 bases between the germline ends. For the CDR3, the DNA is TGTGCCAGCAGCGGCCGGGGGGGGGCAACTGAAGCTTTCTTT. Translation: CASSGRGGATEAFF.

This chain uses TRBV12-3 or TRBV12-4 with TRBJ1-2; a weak D match, TRBD1 (6 bases). The germline V and J ends were trimmed by 6 bases and 8 bases, with 19 bases remaining between them. The CDR3 has 14 residues. The CDR3 protein is CASSGTGGAGGYTF. CDR3 nucleotide sequence: TGTGCCAGCAGCGGAACTGGGGGGGCCGGCGGCTACACCTTC.

Details on this clonotype: A clone one base away is much larger, so this may be a read error. This chain connects TRBV12-3 or TRBV12-4 to TRBJ2-3, with 11 bases that match TRBD2. The CDR3 length is 15 residues. The ends lost 7 bases at V and 1 base at J; junction bases unmatched: 4. DNA for the CDR3: TGTGCCAGCACCCTGACTAGCGGGGGCACAGATACGCAGTATTTT. Amino acid sequence: CASTLTSGGTDTQYF.

The gene calls are TRBV4-2 and TRBJ2-3, with TRBD2 matching over 11 bases. The CDR3 runs to 17 residues. V shed 0 bases and J 5 bases; nucleotides not matched to a gene: 7. Looked up from germline, CDR1 is LGHNA and CDR2 is YNFKEQ. The chain's CDR3 is CASSQDRIAGGLDTQYF. CDR3 in DNA: TGTGCCAGCAGCCAAGATCGGATAGCGGGGGGGTTAGATACGCAGTATTTT.